This T cell receptor beta chain was recorded in a study of tumor and adjacent non-tumor tissue in lung cancer. This sample's RNA came from whole unsorted tissue. The normal lung tissue was taken more than 3 cm from the tumor edge. About this clonotype itself: One junction end does not reproduce the germline sequence, and a read error may be involved.

This CDR3 comprises 14 residues. CDR1 and CDR2 (germline): SQVTM, ANQGSEA. The library came from three nested PCR rounds adapted from ARM-PCR protocols. TCRdb itself ran the multiplex PCR reads through MiXCR, one entry per CDR3 protein. This table holds some 80,000 distinct CDR3 sequences, 65% to 85% found once. The chain is built from TRBV29-1 and TRBJ2-2, with 7 nucleotides matching TRBD1. This clonotype was sampled from a man between 60 and 70 years old with non-small cell lung cancer. Sequenced sample: distant non-tumor lung tissue. In nucleotides, the CDR3 is TGCAGCGTTGGTGAGGACAGGACCACCGGGGACCTGTTTTTT. Its protein product is CSVGEDRTTGDLFF.